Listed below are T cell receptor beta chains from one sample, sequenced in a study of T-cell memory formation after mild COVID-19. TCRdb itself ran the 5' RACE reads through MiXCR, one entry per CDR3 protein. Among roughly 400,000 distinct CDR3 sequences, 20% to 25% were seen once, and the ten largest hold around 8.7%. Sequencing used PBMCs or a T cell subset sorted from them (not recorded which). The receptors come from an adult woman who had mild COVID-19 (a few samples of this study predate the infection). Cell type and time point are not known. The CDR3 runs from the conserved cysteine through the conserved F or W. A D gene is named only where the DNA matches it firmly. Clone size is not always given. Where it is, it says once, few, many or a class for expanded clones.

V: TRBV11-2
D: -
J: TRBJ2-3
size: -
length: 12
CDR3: CASSPFLDTQYF
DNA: TGTGCCAGCAGCCCCTTCCTGGATACGCAGTATTTT

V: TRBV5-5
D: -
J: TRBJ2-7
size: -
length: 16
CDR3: CASSLRGLLGSYEQYF
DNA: TGTGCCAGCAGCTTACGGGGGCTACTAGGCTCCTACGAGCAGTACTTC

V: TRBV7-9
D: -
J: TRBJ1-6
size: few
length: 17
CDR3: CASSPRLRAGVGSPLHF
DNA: TGTGCCAGCAGCCCCCGCCTGAGGGCCGGGGTTGGTTCACCCCTCCACTTT

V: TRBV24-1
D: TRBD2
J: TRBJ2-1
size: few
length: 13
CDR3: CATSGSGPNEQFF
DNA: TGTGCCACCAGTGGTAGCGGGCCAAATGAGCAGTTCTTC

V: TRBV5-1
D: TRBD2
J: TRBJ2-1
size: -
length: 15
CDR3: CASSYLAGGLNEQFF
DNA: TGCGCCAGCAGCTACTTAGCGGGGGGGCTAAATGAGCAGTTCTTC

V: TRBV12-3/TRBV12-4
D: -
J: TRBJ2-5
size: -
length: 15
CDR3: CASSLEPLRVETQYF
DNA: TGTGCCAGCAGTTTAGAACCTCTCCGGGTGGAGACCCAGTACTTC

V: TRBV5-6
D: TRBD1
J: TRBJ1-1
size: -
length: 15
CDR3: CASSLPDRGRTEAFF
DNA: TGTGCCAGCAGCTTACCGGACAGGGGTCGAACTGAAGCTTTCTTT

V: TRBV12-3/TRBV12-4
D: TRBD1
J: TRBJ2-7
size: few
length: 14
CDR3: CASRRTGRSYEQYF
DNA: TGTGCCAGCAGGCGGACAGGGAGGTCCTACGAGCAGTACTTC

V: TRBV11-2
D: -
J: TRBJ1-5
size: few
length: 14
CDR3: CASSKTGLNQPQHF
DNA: TGTGCCAGCAGCAAAACAGGGTTAAATCAGCCCCAGCATTTT

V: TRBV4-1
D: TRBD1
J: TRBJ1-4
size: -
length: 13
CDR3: CASSRTGGEKLFF
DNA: TGCGCCAGCAGTCGGACAGGGGGCGAAAAACTGTTTTTT

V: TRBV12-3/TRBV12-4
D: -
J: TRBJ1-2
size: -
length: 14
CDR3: CASTREDPWRGYTF
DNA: TGTGCCAGCACCCGCGAGGACCCCTGGAGGGGCTACACCTTC

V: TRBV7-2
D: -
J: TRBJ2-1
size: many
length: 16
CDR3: CASSSTPTGRNNEQFF
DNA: TGTGCCAGCAGCTCGACCCCAACTGGACGGAACAATGAGCAGTTCTTC

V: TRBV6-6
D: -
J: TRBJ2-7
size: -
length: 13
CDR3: CASSQMVTYEQYF
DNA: TGTGCCAGCAGTCAAATGGTTACCTACGAGCAGTACTTC

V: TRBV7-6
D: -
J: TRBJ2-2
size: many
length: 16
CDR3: CASSPRGSANTGELFF
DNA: TGTGCCAGCAGCCCGAGAGGAAGCGCGAACACCGGGGAGCTGTTTTTT

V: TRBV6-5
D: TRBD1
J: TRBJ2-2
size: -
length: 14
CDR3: CASSYQGATGELFF
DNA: TGTGCCAGCAGTTACCAGGGGGCAACCGGGGAGCTGTTTTTT

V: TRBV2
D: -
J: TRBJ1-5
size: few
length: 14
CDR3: CASRARESNQPQHF
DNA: TGTGCCAGCCGCGCTAGGGAAAGCAATCAGCCCCAGCATTTT

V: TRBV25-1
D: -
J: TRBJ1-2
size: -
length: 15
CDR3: CASSSLGGVDYGYTF
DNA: TGTGCCAGCAGTTCCCTGGGAGGGGTTGACTATGGCTACACCTTC

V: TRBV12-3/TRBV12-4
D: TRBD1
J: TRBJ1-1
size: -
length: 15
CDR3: CASSSTGAWNTEAFF
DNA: TGTGCCAGCAGTTCTACAGGGGCCTGGAACACTGAAGCTTTCTTT

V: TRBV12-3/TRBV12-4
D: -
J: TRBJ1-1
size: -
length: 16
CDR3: CASSSYNREGGTEAFF
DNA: TGTGCCAGCAGCTCATACAACCGGGAGGGCGGCACTGAAGCTTTCTTT

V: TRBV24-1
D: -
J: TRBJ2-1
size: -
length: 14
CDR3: CATTGSEPYNEQFF
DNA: TGTGCCACCACGGGGTCCGAGCCCTACAATGAGCAGTTCTTC

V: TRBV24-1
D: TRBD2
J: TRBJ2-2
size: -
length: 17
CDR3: CATDSGIAGGNTGELFF
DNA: TGTGCCACCGACAGTGGGATTGCGGGAGGTAACACCGGGGAGCTGTTTTTT

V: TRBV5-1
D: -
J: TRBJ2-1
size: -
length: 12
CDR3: CASSALTIEQFF
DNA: TGCGCCAGCAGCGCCCTAACCATAGAGCAGTTCTTC